This T cell receptor beta chain was identified in a study of cytomegalovirus exposure and HLA in healthy donors. Germline V gene data show CDR1 as SGHRS and CDR2 as YFSETQ. CDR3 size: 16 residues. After removal of 4 bases from V and 7 bases from J, the junction contained 9 bases not matched to a gene. Details on this clone: The antigen remains unidentified.

The PCR made use of 60 Vbeta and 13 Jbeta primers. Using immunoSEQ multiplex PCR, the repertoire was profiled, and TCRdb retains in-frame clones only, with some absent. Of 90,000 to 120,000 clones in the sample, 81% were seen once. Donors showed nominal health when sampled, although they likely had unrecorded immune exposures. Notes on the study in general: While the bulk of TCR sequences proved rare, some public TCRs turned up in many donors. Versus the approximately 670-donor mean, an Asian-associated ancestry cluster reportedly showed fewer N-insertions in a later analysis.

J is TRBJ1-6 and V is TRBV5-1, with 9 nucleotides matching TRBD1. The origin of this receptor is a man aged 25 to 40 in good health and CMV-seronegative. Material: PBMCs. DNA for the CDR3: TGCGCCAGCAGCCTAAGAGGGACAGGGATAAATTCACCCCTCCACTTT. It is translated as CASSLRGTGINSPLHF.